These 22 T cell receptor beta chains were sequenced from one sample in a study of blood T cell repertoires in COVID-19. Sequenced by immunoSEQ multiplex PCR; TCRdb stores in-frame clones only, minus some. Altogether roughly 220,000 clones are present, around 86% being singletons, with the ten largest covering roughly 8%. The sample consisted of peripheral blood. These receptors came from a woman older than 75 with COVID-19, enrolled during active disease.

The chain uses TRBV3-1 (or the pseudogene TRBV3-2) and TRBJ1-1; a possible D gene is TRBD1 (5 bases). The CDR3 is 15 amino acids. V was shortened by 8 bases and J by 1 base, with 17 bases between the two germline ends. In germline, CDR1 is LGHDT, CDR2 YNNKEL (reference sequence). DNA of the CDR3: TGTGCCAGCTCCCGCGGAGGGGCCCCGAACACTGAAGCTTTCTTT. Protein sequence: CASSRGGAPNTEAFF.

This chain joins TRBV20-1 and TRBJ2-3; D ambiguous. Deletions cut 4 bases from V and 6 bases from J, with 8 bases between. Germline assignment: CDR1 DFQATT and CDR2 SNEGSKA (reference sequence). CDR3 length: 11 amino acids. Here the CDR3 reads CSATPSDTQYF. The CDR3 DNA is TGCAGTGCTACCCCCTCGGATACGCAGTATTTT.

This clone was picked up a small number of times. This CDR3 is CASSLRGYSDTQYF. In DNA form, the CDR3 reads TGTGCCAGCAGTTTGCGGGGGTATTCAGATACGCAGTATTTT. This chain connects TRBV28 to TRBJ2-3; 7 positions match TRBD2. The CDR3 runs to 14 residues. Germline V gene sequence: CDR1 MDHEN, CDR2 SYDVKM. Trimming took 3 bases from V and 4 from J; bases not matched to a gene: 4.

The chain recombines TRBV6-5 with TRBJ2-5, with D maybe TRBD1 (6 bases). V was trimmed by 6 bases and J by 0 bases, leaving 14 bases between them. The CDR3 is 15 residues long. Germline V lookup: CDR1 MNHEY, CDR2 SVGAGI. Written as DNA, the CDR3 is TGTGCCAGCAGCCGAACAGGGAACTACCAAGAGACCCAGTACTTC. The encoded protein is CASSRTGNYQETQYF.

The chain recombines TRBV20-1 with TRBJ1-1; a possible D gene is TRBD1 (5 bases). Trimming left V 3 bases short and J 4 bases short, with 12 bases between. CDR1 is DFQATT, CDR2 SNEGSKA, per germline (reference sequence). The CDR3 extends over 13 amino acids. CDR3 sequence reads: CSASPGPSTEAFF. For the CDR3, the DNA is TGCAGTGCTAGTCCAGGGCCGAGCACTGAAGCTTTCTTT.

This chain uses TRBV21-1 with TRBJ1-1; the D call in the table, TRBD1, was not verified against the DNA. TRBV21-1 represents a pseudogene. The CDR3 runs to 15 residues. The CDR3, as DNA: TGTGCCAGCAGCAAAGTCGGACAGGGGAAGTCTGAAGCTTTCTTT. Its translation: CASSKVGQGKSEAFF.

This rearrangement joins TRBV6-5 to TRBJ2-2; no clear D gene. Trimming left V 3 bases short and J 7 bases short, with 15 bases between. This CDR3 has 15 residues. CDR1 and CDR2 from the germline V gene are MNHEY and SVGAGI. The CDR3 DNA is TGTGCCAGCAGTTATGGGCTCTCCAACCGCGGGGAGCTGTTTTTT. Protein sequence: CASSYGLSNRGELFF.

This chain joins TRBV28 and TRBJ1-3, with 10 bases that match TRBD1. This CDR3 contains 15 residues. J lost 4 bases, V lost 6 bases, and 6 bases had no gene match. Germline CDR1 is MDHEN and CDR2 is SYDVKM. This chain's CDR3 is CASSWGQGSGNTIYF. The DNA for the CDR3 is TGTGCCAGCAGCTGGGGACAGGGGAGCGGAAACACCATATATTTT.

The gene calls are TRBV28 and TRBJ1-5; D is possibly TRBD1 (6 bases). The CDR3 length is 17 residues. Germline CDR1 reads MDHEN; CDR2 reads SYDVKM. V was pared by 6 bases and J by 1 base, with 19 bases between. The CDR3 protein is CASRRQVPRSSNQPQHF. DNA for the CDR3: TGTGCCAGCAGAAGACAGGTCCCGCGCAGCAGCAATCAGCCCCAGCATTTT.

The chain employs TRBV6-5 and TRBJ2-1; D unclear. The V gene's germline CDR1 is MNHEY and CDR2 SVGAGI. Trimming removed 7 bases from V and 1 base from J, with 11 bases in between. The CDR3 totals 14 residues. CDR3 in DNA: TGTGCCAGCACTCGAGGTCGTTCCTACAATGAGCAGTTCTTC. Protein product: CASTRGRSYNEQFF.

The chain has TRBV6-2 or TRBV6-3 and TRBJ2-7, with D perhaps matching TRBD1 (5 bases). Trimming cost V 2 bases and J 9 bases, with 17 bases left between them. The CDR3 length is 14 residues. The germline V gene encodes CDR1 MNHEY and CDR2 SVGEGT. CDR3 sequence (DNA): TGTGCCAGCAGTTACGACAGCGCTGGCCTCGGGCAGTACTTC. Protein: CASSYDSAGLGQYF.

This sequence joins TRBV2 and TRBJ1-5; tentatively, D is TRBD1 (5 bases). The ends were cut back, 2 bases at V and 2 bases at J, with 10 bases in the middle. CDR1 and CDR2 (germline): SNHLY, FYNNEI. CDR3 length: 15 residues. The CDR3, as DNA: TGTGCCAGCAGTGAAACGGGACTAGGCAATCAGCCCCAGCATTTT. Protein sequence: CASSETGLGNQPQHF.

The rearrangement joins TRBV2 to TRBJ2-3; maybe TRBD2 (6 bases). The germline CDR1 and CDR2 sequences are SNHLY and FYNNEI. V was shortened by 8 bases and J by 7 bases, with 13 bases between the two germline ends. This CDR3 has 12 residues. The CDR3 DNA reads as TGTGCCAGCCGGGAGAGCGGTTATACGCAGTATTTT. Its translation: CASRESGYTQYF.

The V and J genes are TRBV4-2 and TRBJ2-1; 8 bases match TRBD1. The CDR3 has 18 residues. The J segment lost 2 bases and the V segment lost 5 bases, leaving 14 bases of the junction unmatched. The germline CDR1 and CDR2 sequences are LGHNA and YNFKEQ. The CDR3 DNA sequence: TGTGCCAGCAGCTACGGACAGGGAGGTAGGCGGGCCTACAATGAGCAGTTCTTC. It specifies CASSYGQGGRRAYNEQFF.

The chain carries TRBV7-9 and TRBJ2-5, with D perhaps TRBD1 (6 bases). CDR3 length: 15 residues. The ends were cut back, 5 bases at V and 4 bases at J, with 17 bases in the middle. Germline values: CDR1 SEHNR, CDR2 FQNEAQ (reference sequence). CDR3 residues: CASSLLPRQVETQYF. DNA for the CDR3: TGTGCCAGCAGCCTCCTGCCCCGACAGGTAGAGACCCAGTACTTC.

The chain combines TRBV29-1 with TRBJ1-1; tentatively, D is TRBD1 (5 bases). The germline V gene encodes CDR1 SQVTM and CDR2 ANQGSEA. The CDR3 has 12 amino acids. Deletions cut 6 bases from V and 0 bases from J, with 8 bases between. The CDR3 bases are TGCAGCGTCCGGACATTGAACACTGAAGCTTTCTTT. It specifies CSVRTLNTEAFF.

This chain joins TRBV11-3 and TRBJ2-2; D is unresolved. This CDR3 contains 12 residues. V lost 6 bases and J lost 8, with 10 bases in between. The germline gives CDR1 SGHNT, CDR2 YENEEA. CDR3 nucleotides: TGTGCCAGCAGGGCCAACATGGGGGAGCTGTTTTTT. As protein: CASRANMGELFF.

The chain links TRBV5-6 to TRBJ1-4; TRBD1 agrees at 8 bases. In germline, CDR1 is SGHDT, CDR2 YYEEEE. V gave up 3 bases and J gave up 7 bases; unmatched junction bases: 8. The CDR3 consists of 15 residues. For the CDR3, the DNA is TGTGCCAGCAGCTCTGCAGGGGGCGCGGGTGAAAAACTGTTTTTT. Translated: CASSSAGGAGEKLFF.

The CDR3 DNA reads as TGTGCCAGCAGTCCACAGGGGCAGAACTATGGCTACACCTTC. Translated, it gives CASSPQGQNYGYTF. V gene TRBV6-6 combines with J gene TRBJ1-2; TRBD1 matches at 7 bases. The CDR3 runs 14 residues. Germline CDR1 and CDR2: MNHNY and SVGAGI (reference sequence). Trimming at V came to 5 bases and at J to 2 bases, leaving 5 bases not matched to a gene.

V gene TRBV18 combines with J gene TRBJ1-5, with D possibly TRBD1 on 6 matching bases. Germline V gene data show CDR1 as KGHSH and CDR2 as LQKENI. The CDR3 length is 16 residues. V shed 4 bases and J shed 6 bases, with 19 bases lying between them. The CDR3 region has the DNA TGTGCCAGCTCACAAGGACCCGTACAGGGCGCTCAGCCCCAGCATTTT. Its protein product is CASSQGPVQGAQPQHF.

The chain links TRBV27 to TRBJ2-5, with D tentatively TRBD1 (5 bases). Trimming removed 6 bases at V and 1 base at J, with 9 bases between. The CDR3 has 13 amino acids. Germline CDR1 MNHEY, CDR2 SMNVEV (reference sequence). In DNA, the CDR3 is TGTGCCAGCAGCCTCAGGGTCCAAGAGACCCAGTACTTC. Residues: CASSLRVQETQYF.

The chain links TRBV28 to TRBJ1-2; D possibly corresponds to TRBD1 (6 bases). The CDR3 is 15 amino acids. Germline CDR1 and CDR2: MDHEN and SYDVKM. V was clipped by 2 bases and J by 7 bases, with 17 bases between them. CDR3 protein: CASSLPVGGGGGYTF. The CDR3 DNA reads TGTGCCAGCAGTTTACCAGTTGGGGGGGGCGGTGGCTACACCTTC.